This T cell receptor beta chain was recorded in a study of blood T cell repertoires in COVID-19. The overall study: The United States, Italy and Spain provided the acute and convalescent COVID-19 samples. T cells, B-cell-depleted T cells, or PBMCs supplied cDNA or gDNA.

CDR3 size: 15 residues. Germline V gene lookup returns CDR1 SGHTA and CDR2 FQGTGA. V was shortened by 2 bases and J by 7 bases, with 16 bases between the two germline ends. The authors' processing: How many nucleated cells were present was estimated from reference gene primer amplification. Produced via immunoSEQ multiplex PCR; TCRdb's table is partial and in-frame only. Clone size and the V and J calls come from that table; the DNA yielded D and trimming. Here the sample spans 150,000 or so clones, roughly 84% being singletons. The V call is TRBV7-3, the J call TRBJ2-3, with D unresolved. This receptor was taken from a woman in her fifties or sixties with acute or convalescent COVID-19. The sequenced sample consisted of peripheral blood. The DNA for the CDR3 is TGTGCCAGCAGCTTATATTCTGGCCTGCGGAATACGCAGTATTTT. This codes for CASSLYSGLRNTQYF. Variable domain in full (rest from reference TRBV7-3 and TRBJ2-3): GAGVSQTPSNKVTEKGKYVELRCDPISGHTALYWYRQSLGQGPEFLIYFQGTGAADDSGLPNDRFFAVRPEGSVSTLKIQRTERGDSAVYLCASSLYSGLRNTQYFGPGTRLTVL.